This T cell receptor beta chain was profiled in a study of tumor and adjacent non-tumor tissue in lung cancer. No cell sorting was done before RNA was extracted from the tissue. This non-tumor lung sample came from over 3 cm beyond the tumor edge. Study outcomes and limitations: Normal lung showed higher cumulative top 100 clone frequency than tumor.

The library came from three nested PCR rounds adapted from ARM-PCR protocols. One entry per CDR3 protein, called by TCRdb with MiXCR from the multiplex PCR reads. The sample lists fewer than 55,000 distinct CDR3 sequences, roughly two thirds occurring once. Note on this clonotype: What it binds is unknown.

V lost 7 bases to trimming and J lost 3 bases, with 13 bases between them. This CDR3 contains 12 residues. The germline gives CDR1 SQVTM, CDR2 ANQGSEA. The specimen was distant non-tumor lung tissue. This clonotype was sampled from a woman in her 40s with non-small cell lung cancer. The chain couples TRBV29-1 to TRBJ2-7; D is uncertain. CDR3 nucleotide sequence: TGCAGCGCCTGGATGTCTCGCTACGAGCAGTACTTC. As protein: CSAWMSRYEQYF.